This is a list of T cell receptor beta chains from one sample in a study of cytotoxic CD8 clonotypes in ibrutinib-treated CLL. The repertoire was sequenced with immunoSEQ multiplex PCR; TCRdb's copy has only in-frame clones and lacks some. The sample shows over 110,000 clones, under 95% of them seen only once. Material: PBMCs, obtained after 12 months of ibrutinib treatment. The receptors were sampled from a human donor with chronic lymphocytic leukemia. The CDR3 runs from the conserved cysteine through the conserved F or W. Fields, in order: J gene, D gene, clone size, V gene, CDR3 DNA, CDR3 protein. A D gene is named only where the DNA matches it firmly. Part of the rows lack a size; the others show once, few, many or a class for expanded clones.

J: TRBJ2-3
D: TRBD1
size: NA
V: TRBV11-3
DNA: TGTGCCAGCAGCGCCTCCGGGACAGGGGGGACAGATACGCAGTATTTT
CDR3: CASSASGTGGTDTQYF

J: TRBJ1-2
D: TRBD1
size: NA
V: TRBV27
DNA: TGTGCCAGCAGCGGACAGGGGGCAGGAGGCTACACCTTC
CDR3: CASSGQGAGGYTF

J: TRBJ2-7
D: TRBD2
size: NA
V: TRBV28
DNA: TGTGCCAGCACCACCGGGGGGTACGAGCAGTACTTC
CDR3: CASTTGGYEQYF

J: TRBJ2-5
D: TRBD1
size: NA
V: TRBV7-2
DNA: TGTGCCAGCAGCCCCGACAGGGGCCAGACCCAGTACTTC
CDR3: CASSPDRGQTQYF

J: TRBJ2-5
D: TRBD2
size: once
V: TRBV4-3
DNA: TGCGCCAGCAGCCCTCAACTAGCGGGAGGGCTGTCGGGCGAGACCCAGTACTTC
CDR3: CASSPQLAGGLSGETQYF

J: TRBJ2-1
D: NA
size: NA
V: TRBV30
DNA: TGTGCCTGGAGTCATAGGGCCGATGAGCAGTTCTTC
CDR3: CAWSHRADEQFF

J: TRBJ2-7
D: NA
size: NA
V: TRBV9
DNA: TGTGCCAGCAGCGATAGTGGCGAGCAGTACTTC
CDR3: CASSDSGEQYF

J: TRBJ1-4
D: TRBD1
size: NA
V: TRBV10-2
DNA: TGCGCCAGCAAAGGGACAGGGGATGAAAAACTGTTTTTT
CDR3: CASKGTGDEKLFF

J: TRBJ2-2
D: TRBD2
size: NA
V: TRBV6-5
DNA: TGTGCCAGCAGTTTGACTAGCCTCAACGGGGAGCTGTTTTTT
CDR3: CASSLTSLNGELFF

J: TRBJ1-1
D: NA
size: NA
V: TRBV7-3
DNA: TGTGCCAGCAGTCTCCGCCGGGAGGGGACTGAAGCTTTCTTT
CDR3: CASSLRREGTEAFF

J: TRBJ2-2
D: TRBD2
size: once
V: TRBV5-4
DNA: TGTGCCAGCACTTGGGGTAGCGGGAGTATTACCGGGGAGCTGTTTTTT
CDR3: CASTWGSGSITGELFF

J: TRBJ1-1
D: TRBD1
size: NA
V: TRBV23-1
DNA: TGCGCCAGCAGCCCGGACAGGGGAGGGGGAGGGTCTTTCTTT
CDR3: CASSPDRGGGGSFF

J: TRBJ2-1
D: TRBD2
size: NA
V: TRBV9
DNA: TGTGCCAGCAGCGCTCCCGGGACTAGCGGGGCCAATGAGCAGTTCTTC
CDR3: CASSAPGTSGANEQFF

J: TRBJ2-1
D: TRBD2
size: NA
V: TRBV6-6
DNA: TGTGCCAGCAGTCACGCCACTAGCGGGAATGGGCAGTTCTTC
CDR3: CASSHATSGNGQFF

J: TRBJ1-1
D: TRBD1
size: NA
V: TRBV14
DNA: TGTGCCAGCGACAGGGGGAATACTGAAGCTTTCTTT
CDR3: CASDRGNTEAFF

J: TRBJ2-2
D: NA
size: once
V: TRBV19
DNA: TGTGCCAGCACTCGATGGGGGGAGGTGGGCACCGGGGAGCTGTTTTTT
CDR3: CASTRWGEVGTGELFF

J: TRBJ2-5
D: NA
size: NA
V: TRBV7-9
DNA: TGTGCCAGCAGCTCGAGGAGGGGGCTAAAGGCGGGGCAAGAGACCCAGTACTTC
CDR3: CASSSRRGLKAGQETQYF

J: TRBJ2-7
D: TRBD2
size: NA
V: TRBV10-3
DNA: TGTGCGACCCACAGGGGGGCTAGCGGGGGCGGCTACGAGCAGTACTTC
CDR3: CATHRGASGGGYEQYF

J: TRBJ1-5
D: TRBD1
size: NA
V: TRBV19
DNA: TGTGCCAGTAGTGACAGGGACAGTCAGCCCCAGCATTTT
CDR3: CASSDRDSQPQHF

J: TRBJ2-1
D: TRBD2
size: NA
V: TRBV7-3
DNA: TGTGCCAGCAGCACCGCTAGCGGTCCAAAGAATGAGCAGTTCTTC
CDR3: CASSTASGPKNEQFF

J: TRBJ1-3
D: NA
size: NA
V: TRBV18
DNA: TGTGCCAGCTCAGCGACCGAGAGCTCTGGAAACACCATATATTTT
CDR3: CASSATESSGNTIYF

J: TRBJ1-2
D: TRBD1
size: once
V: TRBV6-6
DNA: TGTGCCAGCAGTTACGACAGGGAATATGGCTACACCTTC
CDR3: CASSYDREYGYTF

J: TRBJ2-6
D: NA
size: NA
V: TRBV19
DNA: TGTGCCAGTAGTACCCGGGCCCCCTCTGGGGCCAACGTCCTGACTTTC
CDR3: CASSTRAPSGANVLTF

J: TRBJ2-2
D: NA
size: once
V: TRBV29-1
DNA: TGCAGCGCCAGGCCTTTGTCTAACACCGGGGAGCTGTTTTTT
CDR3: CSARPLSNTGELFF

J: TRBJ1-2
D: NA
size: NA
V: TRBV7-9
DNA: TGTGCCAGCAGCGAAAATGGCTACACCTTC
CDR3: CASSENGYTF

J: TRBJ2-5
D: TRBD1
size: NA
V: TRBV19
DNA: TGTGCCAGTTCCCGGGACAGGGGCACTCAAGAGACCCAGTACTTC
CDR3: CASSRDRGTQETQYF

J: TRBJ1-3
D: NA
size: NA
V: TRBV9
DNA: TGTGCCAGCAGCGTAGGACAGCAGAGCTCTGGAAACACCATATATTTT
CDR3: CASSVGQQSSGNTIYF

J: TRBJ2-3
D: NA
size: NA
V: TRBV12-5
DNA: TGTGCTAGTGGTCGAGGAGGGATCGCGGATACGCAGTATTTT
CDR3: CASGRGGIADTQYF

J: TRBJ2-2
D: TRBD2
size: NA
V: TRBV12-5
DNA: TGTGCTAGTGGTTTAGGCGGGAGTATCGGGGAGCTGTTTTTT
CDR3: CASGLGGSIGELFF

J: TRBJ2-3
D: NA
size: NA
V: TRBV25-1
DNA: TGTGCCAGCAGTATTACAGGCACAGATACGCAGTATTTT
CDR3: CASSITGTDTQYF